These 3 T cell receptor beta chains came from one sample sequenced in a study of cytomegalovirus exposure and HLA in healthy donors. Researchers ran the PCR with 60 Vbeta and 13 Jbeta primers. Profiling relied on immunoSEQ multiplex PCR, and the TCRdb table lists in-frame clones only, not all of them. Of approximately 130,000 clones detected, over 70% appear once; the ten largest clones hold 3.1%. Sequenced input: PBMCs. Receptors originate from a man aged 25-45 years in good health and CMV-seronegative.

This sequence joins TRBV19 and TRBJ2-7; 8 bases map to TRBD2. This CDR3 is 15 amino acids long. The ends lost 0 bases at V and 3 bases at J; junction bases unmatched: 4. Germline V lookup: CDR1 LNHDA, CDR2 SQIVND (reference sequence). CDR3 sequence (DNA): TGTGCCAGTAGTATAGATCATAGCGGGGACTACGAGCAGTACTTC. Residues: CASSIDHSGDYEQYF.

The table lists this clone with a few counts. The chain has TRBV6-1 and TRBJ2-3; a weak D match, TRBD1 (6 bases). CDR1 and CDR2 from the germline V gene are MNHNS and SASEGT. CDR3 length: 15 amino acids. V shed 5 bases and J shed 0 bases, with 12 bases lying between them. CDR3 DNA: TGTGCCAGCAGTCCCGGACAGATTAGCACAGATACGCAGTATTTT. Its protein is CASSPGQISTDTQYF.

The chain combines TRBV5-1 with TRBJ2-7; 7 bases agree with TRBD2. CDR1 is SGHRS, CDR2 YFSETQ, per germline. The V segment lost 4 bases and the J segment 0 bases; nucleotides outside the gene matches: 4. There are 14 residues in the CDR3. CDR3 DNA sequence: TGCGCCAGCAGCATGGGGGGGGTCTCCTACGAGCAGTACTTC. It yields the protein CASSMGGVSYEQYF.